Sequencing of this T cell receptor beta chain was carried out in a study of CD8 T cells in ankylosing spondylitis. This CDR3 spans 14 amino acids. Trimming took 2 bases from V and 5 from J; bases not matched to a gene: 7. Per germline, CDR1 DFQATT and CDR2 SNEGSKA (reference sequence). TCRdb re-called the 5' RACE reads with MiXCR, one entry per CDR3 protein. This table has 250,000 or so distinct CDR3 sequences, roughly 10% appearing once. This clonotype was recorded many times. This clonotype originated in a male donor with ankylosing spondylitis or in good health (not recorded which). The sample consisted of blood, either unsorted or a sorted T cell fraction (not recorded which). The chain is built from TRBV20-1 and TRBJ2-7; 9 bases agree with TRBD1. CDR3 sequence (DNA): TGCAGTGCTAGACCCCGGGACAGGGTCCACGAGCAGTACTTC. It translates to CSARPRDRVHEQYF.